Sequencing of this T cell receptor beta chain was carried out in a study of immune evolution from preneoplasia to lung adenocarcinoma. Produced via immunoSEQ multiplex PCR; TCRdb's table is partial and in-frame only. The sample lists about 7,900 clones; roughly 73% were seen once. V lost 3 bases and J lost 6; bases outside the gene matches: 8. CDR1 SGHAT and CDR2 FQNNGV come from the germline V gene. The CDR3 runs 16 residues. The sequenced sample was FFPE adjacent normal lung tissue. This chain uses TRBV11-2 with TRBJ2-5; 12 nucleotides agree with TRBD2. The origin of this receptor is a person aged 65 to 85 with lung adenocarcinoma. The CDR3 DNA reads TGTGCCAGCAGCTTCGGACTAGCGGGACGTGGGCAGACCCAGTACTTC. The encoded protein is CASSFGLAGRGQTQYF.